This T cell receptor (beta chain) was retrieved from a study of cytomegalovirus exposure and HLA in healthy donors. Study-level points and caveats: Most of the CMV-associated TCR beta chains (in a later analysis) appeared to be HLA-restricted. Donors were assumed by presence/absence analyses to have roughly uniform sequencing depth.

The CDR3 loop spans 16 amino acids. CDR1 and CDR2 (germline): SGHVS, FQNEAQ. V was pared by 0 bases and J by 1 base, with 12 bases between. The PCR ran on 60 Vbeta and 13 Jbeta primers. Produced via immunoSEQ multiplex PCR; TCRdb's table is partial and in-frame only. The table has some 180,000 clones, 75% to 80% seen once. This clone was found once. The antigen is unknown. The sequenced sample consisted of PBMCs. The rearrangement uses TRBV7-8 and TRBJ1-1; a possible D gene is TRBD1 (6 bases). The TCR comes from a female donor in good health and CMV-seronegative. CDR3 bases: TGTGCCAGCAGCTTAGCGTACAGGGAAACGAACACTGAAGCTTTCTTT. It is translated as CASSLAYRETNTEAFF.